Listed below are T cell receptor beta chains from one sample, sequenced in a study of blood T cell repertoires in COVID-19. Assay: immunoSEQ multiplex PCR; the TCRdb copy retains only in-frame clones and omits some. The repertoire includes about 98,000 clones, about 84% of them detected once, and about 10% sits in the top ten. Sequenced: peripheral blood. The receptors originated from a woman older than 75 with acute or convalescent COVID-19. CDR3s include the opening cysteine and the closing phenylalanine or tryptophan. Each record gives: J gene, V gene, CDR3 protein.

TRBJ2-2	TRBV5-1	CASSTGQGLTGELFF
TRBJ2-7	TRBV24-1	CATRSWQARTYEQYF
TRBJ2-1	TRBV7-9	CASSSSTSGVSYNEQFF
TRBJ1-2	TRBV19	CASTPDYPRTGGYTF
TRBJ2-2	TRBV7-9	CASSARTSGGSNTGELFF
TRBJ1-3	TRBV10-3	CAISLGQGNTIYF
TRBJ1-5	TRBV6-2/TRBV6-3	CASSPTGVGSNQPQHF
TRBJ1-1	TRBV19	CASKQGSMNTEAFF
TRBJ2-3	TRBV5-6	CASSESGGATDTQYF
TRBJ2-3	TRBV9	CASSTGLGEDTQYF
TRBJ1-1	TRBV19	CASSIRNTEAFF
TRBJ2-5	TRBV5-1	CASGPWGLEETQYF
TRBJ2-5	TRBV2	CASSEAAVSQETQYF
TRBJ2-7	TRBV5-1	CASSAIGQNEQYF
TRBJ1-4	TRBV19	CASSKGQYEKLFF
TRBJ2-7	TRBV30	CAWSRSSSYEQYF
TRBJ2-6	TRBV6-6	CASSYSGPGANVLTF
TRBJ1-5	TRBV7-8	CASSSRGGDSNQPQHF
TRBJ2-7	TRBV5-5	CASSLPRDRVDEQYF
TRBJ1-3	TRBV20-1	CSASRGRGGNTIYF
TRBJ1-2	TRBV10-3	CAAGGGYGYTF
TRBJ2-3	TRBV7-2	CASSFFGDTQYF
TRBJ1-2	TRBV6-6	CASSYSGQPANTF
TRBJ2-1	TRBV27	CASSLMAGGNNEQFF
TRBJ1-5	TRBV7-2	CASSLVEGVQPQHF
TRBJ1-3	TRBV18	CASSPLSGGNSGNTIYF
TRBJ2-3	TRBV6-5	CASSYSGAGTDTQYF
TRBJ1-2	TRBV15	CATSGGMTLGYTF
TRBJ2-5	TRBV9	CASSLDFGVRTQYF
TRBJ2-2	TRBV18	CASSRGTGELFF
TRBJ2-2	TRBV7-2	CASSLGQGLTGELFF
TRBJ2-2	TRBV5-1	CASRDTVGSGELFF
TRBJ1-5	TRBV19	CASSPTTGVGNQPQHF
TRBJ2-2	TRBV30	CAWKGQGATGELFF
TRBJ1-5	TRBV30	CAWSEGDSNQPQHF
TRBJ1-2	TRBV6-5	CASSLGQSYGYTF
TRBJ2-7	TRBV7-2	CASSSRGGAPDEQYF
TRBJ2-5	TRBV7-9	CASSLAVGQGGETQYF
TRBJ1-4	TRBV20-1	CSAPRDEKLFF
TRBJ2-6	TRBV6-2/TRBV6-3	CASSYLGLAFGANVLTF
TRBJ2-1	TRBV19	CASRIRSSGEAAHSYNEQFF
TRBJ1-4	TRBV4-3	CASSQDRREKLFF
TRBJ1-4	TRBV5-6	CASSLAVTGKGEKLFF
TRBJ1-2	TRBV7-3	CASSFDSNYGYTF
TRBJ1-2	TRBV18	CASSPSGQGNGYTF
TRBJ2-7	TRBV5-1	CASSLGQGVYEQYF
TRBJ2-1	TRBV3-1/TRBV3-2	CASSQDLSGGHEQFF